The rows below give T cell receptor beta chains drawn from one sample of a study of response to subunit inactivated influenza vaccine. TCRdb recomputed calls from the RT-PCR reads with MiXCR, one row per CDR3 protein. This table has approximately 500,000 distinct CDR3 sequences, under 30% appearing once. This sample was shared with a second study, whose subject was T cells expressing NK-cell markers.

Here the sequenced sample was CD4+ T cells sorted from PBMCs, taken roughly 12 days after vaccination. The receptors here all came from a man in his fifties or sixties who received an inactivated influenza vaccine. CDR3s include the opening cysteine and the closing phenylalanine or tryptophan.

TRBV4-3,CASSQDRAVRHSKLFF
TRBV7-9,CASSLLAGMFSDEQFF
TRBV4-3,CASSQEVRVPANTGELFF
TRBV15,CATAIDRQPGYEQFF
TRBV4-2,CASSPGGGSTYEQYF
TRBV7-8,CASSLTRSGSGDTQYF
TRBV11-2,CASSLDLLASSYNEQFF
TRBV12-3/TRBV12-4,CASSSQDRKTGNTIYF
TRBV6-5,CASSYTGLEDTQYF
TRBV30,CAWTRQGLNEKLFF
TRBV29-1,CSVAWGSGDEQFF
TRBV3-1,CASSPPYWDRRRHTGELFF
TRBV6-5,CASSYNLNTEAFF
TRBV15,CATSRDPATYEQYF
TRBV5-6,CASSSGLGELFF
TRBV20-1,CSARLGVAPYEQYF
TRBV3-1,CASSQERGRDLIAKNIQYF
TRBV3-1,CASSPGLAAETQYF
TRBV4-3,CASSQVSGPGTGVNEKLFF
TRBV20-1,CSATSTSGANEQFF
TRBV18,CASSPQDNRNQPQHF
TRBV12-3/TRBV12-4,CASSLAPARSGNTIYF
TRBV5-1,CASSQQTTGPGEQYF
TRBV5-1,CASSLGGQGAEETQYF
TRBV6-1,CASIDRVSYEQYF
TRBV6-1,CASSGTSATNEKLFF
TRBV12-3/TRBV12-4,CASSLPSGMHNSPLHF
TRBV19,CASSTQGGGGTEAFF
TRBV14,CASSQWTGEETQYF
TRBV20-1,CSVRSGYEQYF
TRBV11-2,CASSLSRPAGRLYNSPLHF
TRBV7-2,CASSLENRGEKLFF
TRBV7-2,CASSLGAYSNEKLFF
TRBV4-2,CASSQGSGPSQETQYF
TRBV20-1,CSAKGTSGIVRTQYF
TRBV6-2/TRBV6-3,CASSYYPGVQGPYNEQFF
TRBV19,CASRAADSLYEQYF
TRBV9,CASSVAVSVPYGYTF
TRBV7-6,CASSLIGTAGPGSGELFF
TRBV7-2,CASSLGPPVQETQYF
TRBV5-1,CASSLQQGVGNEQFF
TRBV30,CAWSDYPKRVETQYF
TRBV7-2,CASSQRGGGVNEQFF
TRBV6-2/TRBV6-3,CASEDTGNQPQHF
TRBV24-1,CATSDSRDRRTDTQYF
TRBV7-2,CASSLAQVYEQYF
TRBV5-1,CASSYRTANTGELFF
TRBV5-6,CASSWGTGGQETQYF
TRBV20-1,CSARQAGLYNEQFF
TRBV6-2/TRBV6-3,CASSYLKKGTSGIQTDTQYF
TRBV6-2/TRBV6-3,CASSYVVGRGGLNEQFF
TRBV18,CASSPPGGQGADTQYF
TRBV5-1,CASSPEVGANEKLFF
TRBV7-2,CASSLVLDPRQFF
TRBV5-1,CASSSTANTEAFF
TRBV25-1,CASAPTGGAGELFF
TRBV5-1,CASNSLGDTGELFF
TRBV30,CAWSGQYQEKLFF
TRBV20-1,CSAHGLAGDLGTDTQYF
TRBV7-2,CASSLDTGMNTEASF